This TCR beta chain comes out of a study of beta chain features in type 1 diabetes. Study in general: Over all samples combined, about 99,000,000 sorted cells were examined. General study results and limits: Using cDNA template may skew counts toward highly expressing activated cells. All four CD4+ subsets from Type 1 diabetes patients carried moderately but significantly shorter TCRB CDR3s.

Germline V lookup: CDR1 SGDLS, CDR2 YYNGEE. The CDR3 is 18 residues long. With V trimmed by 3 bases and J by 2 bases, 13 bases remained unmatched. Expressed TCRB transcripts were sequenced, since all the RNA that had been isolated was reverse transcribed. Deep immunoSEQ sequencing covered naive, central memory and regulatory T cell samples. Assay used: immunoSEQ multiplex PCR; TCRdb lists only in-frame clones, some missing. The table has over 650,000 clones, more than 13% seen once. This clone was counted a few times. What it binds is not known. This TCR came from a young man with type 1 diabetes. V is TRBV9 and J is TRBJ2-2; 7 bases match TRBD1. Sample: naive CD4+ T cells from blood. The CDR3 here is CASSADRASASNTGELFF. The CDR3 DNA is TGTGCCAGCAGCGCCGACAGGGCCTCAGCCTCAAACACCGGGGAGCTGTTTTTT. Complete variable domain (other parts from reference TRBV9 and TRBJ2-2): DSGVTQTPKHLITATGQRVTLRCSPRSGDLSVYWYQQSLDQGLQFLIQYYNGEERAKGNILERFSAQQFPDLHSELNLSSLELGDSALYFCASSADRASASNTGELFFGEGSRLTVL.